Here is one T cell receptor beta chain with its context. Per the authors' pipeline: For nucleated cells, counts were estimated from reference gene primer amplification. Some clones are missing from TCRdb's copy, which holds only in-frame ones; the method was immunoSEQ multiplex PCR. Clonal size and the V and J genes are those of that table, whereas D and trimming came from the DNA. The sample holds about 130,000 clones, 70% to 85% seen once. The V gene's germline CDR1 is GTSNPN and CDR2 SVGIG (reference sequence). With 2 bases clipped from V and 0 bases from J, the junction kept 15 bases outside the gene matches. CDR3 length: 20 residues. The data originate from a study of blood T cell repertoires in COVID-19. Study information: The United States, Italy and Spain provided the acute and convalescent COVID-19 samples. Sources were T cells, B-cell-depleted T cells, or PBMCs; the material itself was cDNA or gDNA.

This TCR derives from a man aged 55 to 70 who had recovered from COVID-19. The V and J genes are TRBV30 and TRBJ2-1; 11 nucleotides match TRBD2. Sample: peripheral blood. CDR3 sequence (DNA): TGTGCCTGGAGTTCGTTTCCTGGGCTAGCGGGGGGTTACTCCTACAATGAGCAGTTCTTC. Its translation: CAWSSFPGLAGGYSYNEQFF.